Each of the 26 T cell receptor beta chains below was sequenced from the same sample in a study of PD-1 blockade in mismatch repair-deficient tumors. Clones were sequenced by immunoSEQ multiplex PCR, and TCRdb holds only the in-frame ones, with some missing. The sample includes approximately 50,000 clones, around 73% of them seen just once. This material consisted of peripheral blood, taken 4 weeks after starting pembrolizumab. Every receptor here comes from an adult with mismatch repair-deficient cancer.

The J gene is TRBJ2-3, the V gene TRBV27; TRBD2 aligns across 11 bases. Germline values: CDR1 MNHEY, CDR2 SMNVEV (reference sequence). This CDR3 region has 17 residues. Trimming removed 5 bases from V and 1 base from J; junction bases left unmatched: 8. CDR3 sequence: CASSPNLAGGGTDTQYF. Written as DNA, the CDR3 is TGTGCCAGCAGTCCTAACCTAGCGGGAGGCGGCACAGATACGCAGTATTTT.

The rearrangement joins TRBV30 to TRBJ1-5, with a weak D call TRBD1 (6 bases). V gave up 0 bases and J gave up 0 bases, with 6 bases separating them. The CDR3 runs to 14 residues. Germline V lookup: CDR1 GTSNPN, CDR2 SVGIG (reference sequence). DNA of the CDR3: TGTGCCTGGAGTGTACAGGGTAGCAATCAGCCCCAGCATTTT. It encodes CAWSVQGSNQPQHF. Combining the CDR3 with reference TRBV30 and TRBJ1-5 gives the whole variable domain SQTIHQWPATLVQPVGSPLSLECTVEGTSNPNLYWYRQAAGRGLQLLFYSVGIGQISSEVPQNLSASRPQDRQFILSSKKLLLSDSGFYLCAWSVQGSNQPQHFGDGTRLSIL.

This clone turned up a few times. The gene calls are TRBV27 and TRBJ1-2; 7 positions match TRBD1. CDR3 length equals 13 residues. From germline, CDR1 is MNHEY and CDR2 SMNVEV (reference sequence). V gave up 6 bases and J gave up 7 bases; unmatched junction bases: 8. The CDR3 region is CASSPDRVLGYTF. The CDR3 DNA sequence: TGTGCCAGCAGCCCCGACAGGGTACTTGGCTACACCTTC.

The chain has TRBV15 and TRBJ2-2; D may be TRBD2 (6 bases). This CDR3 spans 16 amino acids. Per germline, CDR1 LNHNV and CDR2 YYDKDF (reference sequence). The V end was cut by 5 bases, the J end by 5 bases, with 18 bases between. The CDR3 DNA reads TGTGCCACCAGCCCTTCCGCGGGGATGGGGACCGGGGAGCTGTTTTTT. This encodes CATSPSAGMGTGELFF.

The chain recombines TRBV5-6 with TRBJ2-3, with D tentatively TRBD2 (5 bases). The CDR3 covers 17 residues. Trimming stripped 1 base from V and 2 bases from J, with 17 bases between. Germline V gene data show CDR1 as SGHDT and CDR2 as YYEEEE. CDR3 DNA sequence: TGTGCCAGCAGCTTGTTGTCTAGTGGGAGAATCACAGATACGCAGTATTTT. Its protein product is CASSLLSSGRITDTQYF.

The genes are TRBV5-1 and TRBJ2-7; D is uncertain. Trimming took 0 bases from V and 3 from J, leaving 7 bases between them. Germline CDR1 reads SGHRS; CDR2 reads YFSETQ. The CDR3 sequence is 13 residues long. The CDR3 region is CASSLGTLYEQYF. CDR3 DNA sequence: TGCGCCAGCAGCTTGGGTACCCTCTACGAGCAGTACTTC. Full variable domain (missing parts from reference TRBV5-1 and TRBJ2-7): KAGVTQTPRYLIKTRGQQVTLSCSPISGHRSVSWYQQTPGQGLQFLFEYFSETQRNKGNFPGRFSGRQFSNSRSEMNVSTLELGDSALYLCASSLGTLYEQYFGPGTRLTVT.

The chain has TRBV19 and TRBJ2-4; D is unclear. The CDR3 contains 16 residues. V lost 1 base and J lost 3, with 13 bases in between. CDR1 is LNHDA and CDR2 is SQIVND in the germline V gene (reference sequence). Here the CDR3 reads CASSIGAPKVKNIQYF. For the CDR3, the DNA is TGTGCCAGTAGTATAGGCGCCCCGAAAGTCAAAAACATTCAGTACTTC.

This chain connects TRBV2 to TRBJ1-5; a weak D match, TRBD1 (6 bases). The CDR3 spans 16 residues. Germline CDR1 is SNHLY and CDR2 is FYNNEI. The V gene lost 4 bases and the J gene lost 1 base, with 14 bases spanning the gap. CDR3 sequence reads: CASSGPGDGSNQPQHF. DNA for the CDR3: TGTGCCAGCAGTGGACCAGGGGATGGGAGCAATCAGCCCCAGCATTTT.

In DNA, the CDR3 is TGTGCCAGCAGCTTTGTGCCCTCTGGGGCCAACGTCCTGACTTTC. It yields the protein CASSFVPSGANVLTF. The V gene is TRBV5-5, the J gene TRBJ2-6; no clear D gene. The CDR3 totals 15 residues. In germline, CDR1 is SGHKS, CDR2 YYEKEE (reference sequence). Trimming took off 2 bases at V and 0 bases at J, with 6 bases between the two ends.

The rearrangement uses TRBV7-8 and TRBJ2-7; D unresolved. V lost 5 bases to trimming and J lost 5 bases, with 10 bases between them. The CDR3 extends over 12 amino acids. Germline values: CDR1 SGHVS, CDR2 FQNEAQ. The DNA of the CDR3 is TGTGCCAGCAGCCCCTCAACCAACGAGCAGTACTTC. It is translated as CASSPSTNEQYF.

This clone is a singleton in its sample. The chain joins TRBV7-8 to TRBJ2-5; D remains ambiguous. With 1 base removed from V and 7 bases from J, the gap between germline ends came to 7 bases. Germline V lookup: CDR1 SGHVS, CDR2 FQNEAQ. CDR3 size: 12 residues. CDR3 sequence reads: CASSLDGRTQYF. DNA for the CDR3: TGTGCCAGCAGCTTAGACGGCCGGACCCAGTACTTC.

The count of this clone is one. The chain combines TRBV18 with TRBJ2-1, with TRBD2 matching 11 bases. Germline assignment: CDR1 KGHSH and CDR2 LQKENI. V was pared by 6 bases and J by 8 bases, with 15 bases of the junction left unmatched. The CDR3 is made up of 17 amino acids. CDR3 in amino acids: CASSPRLAGLGMDEQFF. In DNA form, the CDR3 reads TGTGCCAGCTCGCCCAGACTAGCGGGATTGGGGATGGATGAGCAGTTCTTC. Using reference TRBV18 and TRBJ2-1 for the parts outside the CDR3, the full variable domain is NAGVMQNPRHLVRRRGQEARLRCSPMKGHSHVYWYRQLPEEGLKFMVYLQKENIIDESGMPKERFSAEFPKEGPSILRIQQVVRGDSAAYFCASSPRLAGLGMDEQFFGPGTRLTVL.

The CDR3: CASSLGRGSGETQYF. As DNA, the CDR3 is TGTGCCAGCAGCCTGGGTCGCGGGAGTGGAGAGACCCAGTACTTC. The chain has TRBV7-9 and TRBJ2-5; TRBD2 matches 7 bases. Germline V CDR1 and CDR2: SEHNR, FQNEAQ (reference sequence). There are 15 residues in the CDR3. V lost 5 bases to trimming and J lost 4 bases; unmatched junction nucleotides: 10.

V is TRBV5-4 and J is TRBJ2-1; 16 nucleotides line up with TRBD2. The ends lost 5 bases at V and 9 bases at J; junction bases unmatched: 14. This CDR3 spans 18 amino acids. The germline CDR1 and CDR2 sequences are SGHNT and YYREEE (reference sequence). The CDR3: CASSPQGLAGGPLGEQFF. Written as DNA, the CDR3 is TGTGCCAGCAGTCCCCAGGGACTAGCGGGAGGGCCCCTTGGTGAGCAGTTCTTC.

The V call is TRBV7-2, the J call TRBJ2-7, with D uncertain. The CDR3 spans 11 residues. Germline CDR1 SGHTA, CDR2 FQGNSA. Trimming left V 3 bases short and J 3 bases short, with 3 bases between. The CDR3 nucleotides read TGTGCCAGCAGCTTTCGCTACGAGCAGTACTTC. Its protein is CASSFRYEQYF.

This sequence joins TRBV6-1 and TRBJ2-1, with D unresolved. The CDR3 sequence is 11 residues long. CDR1 and CDR2 from the germline V gene are MNHNS and SASEGT. V was pared by 5 bases and J by 7 bases, with 6 bases between. This CDR3 reads CASSYGNEQFF. The CDR3 DNA follows: TGTGCCAGCAGTTACGGGAATGAGCAGTTCTTC.

V usage is TRBV14 and J usage is TRBJ1-1; no firm D call. CDR3 length: 13 amino acids. From germline, CDR1 is SGHDN and CDR2 FVKESK. Trimming took off 6 bases at V and 1 base at J, with 9 bases between the two ends. The CDR3 loop reads CASRKTGNTEAFF. In DNA form, the CDR3 reads TGTGCCAGCAGGAAAACGGGGAACACTGAAGCTTTCTTT. The complete variable domain, with remaining parts taken from reference TRBV14 and TRBJ1-1, reads EAGVTQFPSHSVIEKGQTVTLRCDPISGHDNLYWYRRVMGKEIKFLLHFVKESKQDESGMPNNRFLAERTGGTYSTLKVQPAELEDSGVYFCASRKTGNTEAFFGQGTRLTVV.

This rearrangement joins TRBV6-6 to TRBJ2-3; D possibly corresponds to TRBD2 (5 bases). Germline V gene sequence: CDR1 MNHNY, CDR2 SVGAGI (reference sequence). The CDR3 is 15 residues long. The V gene lost 6 bases and the J gene lost 1 base, with 14 bases spanning the gap. The CDR3 sequence is CASRPGRAGTDTQYF. The CDR3 DNA follows: TGTGCCAGCAGGCCGGGAAGGGCAGGCACAGATACGCAGTATTTT.

The chain carries TRBV2 and TRBJ2-4; unclear D gene. Germline V CDR1 and CDR2: SNHLY, FYNNEI. The CDR3 sequence is 12 residues long. V shed 2 bases and J shed 5 bases, with 4 bases lying between them. CDR3 DNA: TGTGCCAGCAGTGAATATGAAAACATTCAGTACTTC. Translation: CASSEYENIQYF.

The gene calls are TRBV2 and TRBJ2-3; tentatively, D is TRBD2 (6 bases). The CDR3 contains 14 residues. CDR1 and CDR2 from the germline V gene are SNHLY and FYNNEI. With 8 bases removed from V and 0 bases from J, the gap between germline ends came to 12 bases. This CDR3 reads CASGTFLSTDTQYF. The CDR3 DNA reads TGTGCCAGCGGGACTTTCCTTAGCACAGATACGCAGTATTTT.

V is TRBV5-4 and J is TRBJ2-3; 7 bases agree with TRBD2. This CDR3 has 16 amino acids. With 3 bases clipped from V and 1 base from J, the junction kept 8 bases outside the gene matches. Germline V gene data show CDR1 as SGHNT and CDR2 as YYREEE (reference sequence). CDR3 residues: CASSSGPGGGTDTQYF. For the CDR3, the DNA is TGTGCCAGCAGCTCCGGCCCGGGAGGAGGCACAGATACGCAGTATTTT.

As concerns this clone: Other DNA variants within this sample encode the same CDR3. This sequence joins TRBV19 and TRBJ2-6, with TRBD1 as a possible D gene (6 bases). This CDR3 region has 15 residues. CDR1 LNHDA and CDR2 SQIVND come from the germline V gene (reference sequence). Trimming left V 3 bases short and J 4 bases short, with 10 bases between. CDR3 in amino acids: CASSITGSGANVLTF. CDR3 bases: TGTGCCAGTAGTATTACAGGGTCCGGGGCCAACGTCCTGACTTTC.

The CDR3 here is CASSRDGSNQPQHF. CDR3 coding DNA: TGTGCCAGCAGTAGGGACGGTAGCAATCAGCCCCAGCATTTT. The V call is TRBV2, the J call TRBJ1-5; TRBD1 is a possible D gene (5 bases). The CDR3 length is 14 residues. With 5 bases removed from V and 0 bases from J, the gap between germline ends came to 8 bases. CDR1 is SNHLY, CDR2 FYNNEI, per germline.

This clone was found a few times. The chain has TRBV4-1 and TRBJ1-4; D perhaps matches TRBD1 (5 bases). CDR1 and CDR2 from the germline V gene are MGHRA and YSYEKL. Deletions cut 4 bases from V and 8 bases from J, with 26 bases between. This CDR3 region has 18 residues. The CDR3 reads CASSLSIAPGPGAEKLFF. In DNA form, the CDR3 reads TGCGCCAGCAGCCTCTCAATCGCGCCGGGACCCGGGGCCGAAAAACTGTTTTTT.

V is TRBV28 and J is TRBJ2-7; either TRBD1 or TRBD2 may supply D (5 bases each). Germline CDR1 MDHEN, CDR2 SYDVKM. V lost 10 bases, J lost 1 base, and 14 bases lay in between. This CDR3 is built from 13 residues. CDR3 protein: CATSGDGSYEQYF. CDR3 DNA: TGTGCCACCTCTGGGGACGGGTCCTACGAGCAGTACTTC.

The chain recombines TRBV18 with TRBJ1-2; D might be TRBD1 (5 bases). Trimming shortened V by 2 bases and J by 2 bases, and 12 bases separated the two germline ends. Germline V gives CDR1 KGHSH, CDR2 LQKENI. The CDR3 extends over 15 amino acids. The CDR3 reads CASSPLGHRNYGYTF. The CDR3, as DNA: TGTGCCAGCTCACCATTAGGACATAGAAACTATGGCTACACCTTC.